Presented here are 32 T cell receptor beta chains from one specimen sequenced in a study of blood T cells in healthy people across ages. Primers used in a second PCR of about 7 to 12 cycles were a sample-barcoded 5' primer and a J-beta primer mix. One entry per CDR3 protein results from TCRdb running MiXCR on the 5' RACE reads. The table lists about 760,000 distinct CDR3 sequences, 20% to 25% of them singletons, with 9% to 9.5% in the top ten. The sample was also linked to a second study, of T cells of mothers and their children.

Sequencing was carried out using blood. The receptors were gathered from a boy younger than 18 in good health.

This clonotype turned up a few times. The chain employs TRBV6-2 or TRBV6-3 and TRBJ1-2; D gene ambiguous. CDR1 and CDR2 from the germline V gene are MNHEY and SVGEGT. The V end lost 6 bases, the J end lost 3 bases, and 5 bases lay between the germline ends. The CDR3 loop spans 11 amino acids. The CDR3 sequence: CASRGHYGYTF. For the CDR3, the DNA is TGTGCCAGCAGAGGACACTATGGCTACACCTTC.

This rearrangement joins TRBV6-5 to TRBJ2-3; TRBD1 or TRBD2 may be the D gene (5 bases each). Germline V lookup: CDR1 MNHEY, CDR2 SVGAGI. The CDR3 is made up of 16 amino acids. Trimming took 6 bases from V and 3 from J, leaving 19 bases between them. The CDR3 protein is CASSHLPGTGTDTQYF. CDR3 nucleotide sequence: TGTGCCAGCAGCCACTTGCCCGGGACCGGGACAGATACGCAGTATTTT.

The V gene is TRBV27, the J gene TRBJ2-7, with D possibly TRBD2 on 6 matching bases. Trimming stripped 0 bases from V and 0 bases from J, with 9 bases between. Germline lookup yields CDR1 MNHEY and CDR2 SMNVEV (reference sequence). The CDR3 is made up of 15 amino acids. In nucleotides, the CDR3 is TGTGCCAGCAGTTTATCAGGCGGGACCTCCTACGAGCAGTACTTC. Amino acids: CASSLSGGTSYEQYF.

The chain employs TRBV27 and TRBJ2-1; TRBD2 matches at 9 bases. CDR3 size: 15 residues. Trimming at V came to 5 bases and at J to 3 bases, leaving 5 bases not matched to a gene. The germline gives CDR1 MNHEY, CDR2 SMNVEV (reference sequence). The CDR3 DNA follows: TGTGCCAGCAGTCCCGGGACTAGCTACTACAATGAGCAGTTCTTC. This encodes CASSPGTSYYNEQFF.

CDR3 residues: CASSFDLAYEQYF. DNA of the CDR3: TGTGCCAGCAGCTTTGACCTCGCCTACGAGCAGTACTTC. The V and J genes are TRBV5-6 and TRBJ2-1; D is unclear. TRBJ2-7 matches the DNA end more closely, so the J call is doubtful. The CDR3 is 13 residues long. The V gene's germline CDR1 is SGHDT and CDR2 YYEEEE.

This clonotype has only a few counts. This chain joins TRBV6-2 or TRBV6-3 and TRBJ1-5; D not certain. Trimming shortened V by 6 bases and J by 2 bases, and 8 bases separated the two germline ends. Germline lookup yields CDR1 MNHEY and CDR2 SVGEGT. CDR3 length equals 13 residues. DNA of the CDR3: TGTGCCAGCAGGCGCGGGGGCAATCAGCCCCAGCATTTT. This encodes CASRRGGNQPQHF.

The rearrangement uses TRBV20-1 and TRBJ2-7; the match to TRBD1 covers 9 bases. Germline lookup yields CDR1 DFQATT and CDR2 SNEGSKA (reference sequence). This CDR3 comprises 13 residues. The CDR3: CSGRDRASYEQYF. The DNA of the CDR3 is TGCAGCGGCCGGGACAGGGCTTCCTACGAGCAGTACTTC.

Turning to this clonotype: This could be a read error, since a much larger clone is one nucleotide away. The V call is TRBV28, the J call TRBJ2-7, with 10 nucleotides matching TRBD1. The CDR3 covers 14 residues. With V trimmed by 6 bases and J by 3 bases, 5 bases remained unmatched. Germline values: CDR1 MDHEN, CDR2 SYDVKM. In DNA, the CDR3 is TGTGCCAGCAGAGCCGGGACAGGGGTCTACGAGCAGTACTTC. Translation gives CASRAGTGVYEQYF.

In its sample, this clonotype was seen a few times. Written as DNA, the CDR3 is TGTGCCAGCAGCTCTAGGAGTCTTCGAAACATTCAGTACTTC. Protein sequence: CASSSRSLRNIQYF. V gene TRBV28 combines with J gene TRBJ2-4; D is unclear. V lost 6 bases, J lost 6 bases, and 15 bases lay in between. CDR1 and CDR2 (germline): MDHEN, SYDVKM. The CDR3 spans 14 residues.

This clonotype turned up a few times. This sequence joins TRBV7-2 and TRBJ1-4; 8 nucleotides agree with TRBD1. In germline, CDR1 is SGHTA, CDR2 FQGNSA. The trim removed 5 bases at V and 8 bases at J, leaving 7 bases unmatched. This CDR3 region has 14 residues. The CDR3 DNA is TGTGCCAGCAGCCCTACAGGGGGTCAGGAAAAACTGTTTTTT. This gives the protein CASSPTGGQEKLFF.

This clonotype has more than one count but fewer than ten. The V call is TRBV11-2, the J call TRBJ2-5; D gene uncertain. The last part of the DNA fits TRBJ2-1 better; the J call may be wrong. This CDR3 has 14 residues. In germline, CDR1 is SGHAT, CDR2 FQNNGV. CDR3 protein: CASSFTSSDNEQFF. The CDR3 nucleotides read TGTGCCAGCAGCTTTACCTCGTCCGACAATGAGCAGTTCTTC.

The V call is TRBV6-5, the J call TRBJ1-4, with D possibly being TRBD1 (5 bases). V was shortened by 4 bases and J by 4 bases, with 10 bases between the two germline ends. CDR3 length: 14 residues. The V gene's germline CDR1 is MNHEY and CDR2 SVGAGI. The CDR3 loop is CASSWGRDNEKLFF. CDR3 nucleotide sequence: TGTGCCAGCAGTTGGGGCAGGGATAATGAAAAACTGTTTTTT.

This clonotype was seen a single time. This rearrangement joins TRBV29-1 to TRBJ2-1; 9 bases line up with TRBD2. This CDR3 is 13 amino acids long. Per the germline V gene, CDR1 is SQVTM and CDR2 is ANQGSEA. Trimming at V came to 7 bases and at J to 6 bases, leaving 7 bases not matched to a gene. The CDR3 loop reads CSAAGLASNEQFF. The DNA of the CDR3 is TGCAGCGCGGCGGGACTAGCCTCCAATGAGCAGTTCTTC.

DNA for the CDR3: TGTGCCAGCAGTCCGGTGCAGGGATGGTACGGGGAGCTGTTTTTT. Its translation: CASSPVQGWYGELFF. The V and J genes are TRBV12-3 or TRBV12-4 and TRBJ2-2, with a weak D call TRBD1 (5 bases). The CDR3 spans 15 residues. V was pared by 5 bases and J by 7 bases, with 17 bases between.

The chain carries TRBV27 and TRBJ2-5, with D possibly being TRBD1 or TRBD2 (6 bases each). CDR1 and CDR2 (germline): MNHEY, SMNVEV (reference sequence). CDR3 length: 14 residues. The ends were cut back, 6 bases at V and 2 bases at J, with 13 bases in the middle. CDR3 in amino acids: CASSYRGDQETQYF. In DNA form, the CDR3 reads TGTGCCAGCAGCTATAGGGGGGATCAAGAGACCCAGTACTTC.

This rearrangement joins TRBV5-1 to TRBJ2-3, with D tentatively TRBD2 (5 bases). V shed 0 bases and J shed 4 bases, with 18 bases lying between them. Germline assignment: CDR1 SGHRS and CDR2 YFSETQ. CDR3 length: 17 residues. The CDR3 here is CASSLGYNTEVADTQYF. CDR3 nucleotides: TGCGCCAGCAGCTTGGGATACAACACGGAGGTCGCAGATACGCAGTATTTT.

The chain uses TRBV11-3 and TRBJ1-1; 11 bases agree with TRBD1. The CDR3 is 14 amino acids. CDR1 and CDR2 (germline): SGHNT, YENEEA. V gave up 5 bases and J gave up 6 bases; unmatched junction bases: 5. The CDR3 reads CASSDRDRGAEAFF. Written as DNA, the CDR3 is TGTGCCAGCAGCGACCGGGACAGGGGGGCTGAAGCTTTCTTT.

The rearrangement uses TRBV6-2 or TRBV6-3 and TRBJ1-2, with 7 bases fitting TRBD1. There are 16 residues in the CDR3. V trimming: 6 bases; J trimming: 2 bases; junction bases outside the gene matches: 12. CDR1 is MNHEY and CDR2 is SVGEGT in the germline V gene. For the CDR3, the DNA is TGTGCCAGCAGACGGACAGGCGACTCGTTGAACTATGGCTACACCTTC. Translation gives CASRRTGDSLNYGYTF.

The chain carries TRBV2 and TRBJ2-7, with D possibly matching TRBD1 (6 bases). The CDR3 loop spans 11 amino acids. Trimming removed 8 bases from V and 4 bases from J, with 9 bases in between. Germline CDR1 is SNHLY and CDR2 is FYNNEI. CDR3 sequence reads: CASARGYEQYF. CDR3 DNA: TGTGCCAGCGCCAGGGGTTACGAGCAGTACTTC.

There are a few counts of this clonotype. The chain uses TRBV12-3 or TRBV12-4 and TRBJ2-7; D ambiguous. The CDR3 loop spans 14 amino acids. V gave up 3 bases and J gave up 2 bases, with 11 bases separating them. CDR3 sequence: CASSFQSATYEQYF. The CDR3 DNA sequence: TGTGCCAGCAGTTTCCAATCCGCCACCTACGAGCAGTACTTC.

The chain employs TRBV5-1 and TRBJ2-5; tentatively, D is TRBD1 or TRBD2 (5 bases each). The better agreement between TRBJ2-7 and the DNA end casts doubt on the J call. There are 16 residues in the CDR3. Germline CDR1 and CDR2: SGHRS and YFSETQ. CDR3 nucleotides: TGCGCCAGCAGCGCTGGGACGGATATTCAATTCTACGAGCAGTACTTC. This translates into CASSAGTDIQFYEQYF.

This chain joins TRBV7-6 and TRBJ2-1; TRBD1 matches 9 bases. Germline CDR1 reads SGHVS; CDR2 reads FNYEAQ. The junction had 7 bases not matched to a gene; V was cut back by 5 bases and J by 8 bases. This CDR3 region has 14 residues. In DNA form, the CDR3 reads TGTGCCAGCAGCCGGACAGGGGAGTACGATGAGCAGTTCTTC. Translated, it gives CASSRTGEYDEQFF.

The rearrangement uses TRBV29-1 and TRBJ2-5, with 7 bases lining up with TRBD1. The J call could be wrong; TRBJ2-7 is a better fit for the DNA end. The CDR3 consists of 14 residues. The V gene's germline CDR1 is SQVTM and CDR2 ANQGSEA. CDR3 amino acids: CSVVGDRISYEQYF. CDR3 in DNA: TGCAGCGTTGTAGGGGACAGAATCTCCTACGAGCAGTACTTC.

The genes are TRBV9 and TRBJ2-1; 9 bases agree with TRBD2. Germline trimming cut 2 bases from V and 0 bases from J; bases unmatched to any gene: 12. The CDR3 consists of 19 residues. CDR1 SGDLS and CDR2 YYNGEE come from the germline V gene. CDR3 loop: CASSVAAGGLDGSYNEQFF. CDR3 nucleotides: TGTGCCAGCAGCGTTGCGGCGGGAGGGCTCGACGGCTCCTACAATGAGCAGTTCTTC.

J is TRBJ2-2 and V is TRBV29-1; D is unclear. V gave up 4 bases and J gave up 3 bases, with 9 bases separating them. Germline assignment: CDR1 SQVTM and CDR2 ANQGSEA. CDR3 length: 13 residues. Written as DNA, the CDR3 is TGCAGCGTTGCGCATCGGTACACCGGGGAGCTGTTTTTT. Translating gives CSVAHRYTGELFF.

This chain connects TRBV27 to TRBJ1-2, with 9 bases fitting TRBD1. This CDR3 comprises 15 residues. CDR1 MNHEY and CDR2 SMNVEV come from the germline V gene (reference sequence). V gave up 2 bases and J gave up 4 bases; unmatched junction bases: 5. CDR3 nucleotides: TGTGCCAGCAGTTTAGGACAGGGGATGACCTATGGCTACACCTTC. Protein product: CASSLGQGMTYGYTF.

This clonotype has a handful of counts. The chain joins TRBV18 to TRBJ1-1; 9 bases fit TRBD1. Losses at the gene ends were 3 bases for V and 1 base for J; bases not matched to a gene: 6. The V gene's germline CDR1 is KGHSH and CDR2 LQKENI. The CDR3 has 16 amino acids. CDR3 loop: CASSPDRGYRNTEAFF. The CDR3 DNA sequence: TGTGCCAGCTCACCCGACAGGGGGTATAGGAACACTGAAGCTTTCTTT.

This clonotype was picked up a small number of times. This rearrangement joins TRBV20-1 to TRBJ2-7; 13 nucleotides match TRBD2. CDR1 and CDR2 from the germline V gene are DFQATT and SNEGSKA (reference sequence). The V segment lost 0 bases and the J segment 5 bases; nucleotides outside the gene matches: 4. This CDR3 has 15 residues. As DNA, the CDR3 is TGCAGTGCTAGAGAACTAGCGGGAGGGCACCACGAGCAGTACTTC. This encodes CSARELAGGHHEQYF.

This clonotype was observed a few times. The chain couples TRBV4-3 to TRBJ2-3, with 8 bases lining up with TRBD1. The CDR3 runs 18 residues. Germline V lookup: CDR1 LGHNA, CDR2 YSLEER. Trimming took 3 bases from V and 3 from J; bases not matched to a gene: 14. The CDR3 loop reads CASSQRFVTGAGTDTQYF. DNA for the CDR3: TGCGCCAGCAGCCAGCGATTCGTGACAGGGGCGGGTACAGATACGCAGTATTTT.

This clonotype came up a few times. The chain's CDR3 is CASSQDGSGNSDNEQFF. DNA for the CDR3: TGCGCCAGCAGCCAAGATGGGAGCGGGAATTCGGACAATGAGCAGTTCTTC. V is TRBV4-1 and J is TRBJ2-5; 7 positions agree with TRBD2. The DNA end is more similar to TRBJ2-1, so the J call may be wrong. The CDR3 has 17 residues. In germline, CDR1 is MGHRA, CDR2 YSYEKL.

The chain links TRBV4-3 to TRBJ2-3; D could derive from TRBD1 or TRBD2 (5 bases each). Germline assignment: CDR1 LGHNA and CDR2 YSLEER. The germline V and J ends were trimmed by 1 base and 0 bases, with 14 bases remaining between them. CDR3 length equals 17 residues. As DNA, the CDR3 is TGCGCCAGCAGCCAAGGGGGGTCACCTTCTAGCACAGATACGCAGTATTTT. As protein: CASSQGGSPSSTDTQYF.

A few counts support this clonotype. The V call is TRBV7-9, the J call TRBJ2-1; D might be TRBD1 or TRBD2, each matching 5 bases. This CDR3 region has 15 residues. V dropped 4 bases and J dropped 3 bases, with 13 bases sitting between them. Germline-derived CDR1 and CDR2 are SEHNR and FQNEAQ (reference sequence). CDR3 sequence reads: CASSSPGGSYNEQFF. The CDR3 DNA sequence: TGTGCCAGCAGCTCACCTGGGGGAAGCTACAATGAGCAGTTCTTC. Combining the CDR3 with reference TRBV7-9 and TRBJ2-1 gives the whole variable domain DTGVSQNPRHKITKRGQNVTFRCDPISEHNRLYWYRQTLGQGPEFLTYFQNEAQLEKSRLLSDRFSAERPKGSFSTLEIQRTEQGDSAMYLCASSSPGGSYNEQFFGPGTRLTVL.